Reported below is one T cell receptor beta chain. The antigen is not known. The sample is drawn from a study of T cell repertoires in cytomegalovirus infection. At the level of the study: Well-studied HLA-B-restricted CMV epitopes were used in the study alongside recently identified HLA-C-restricted ones. CMV infection together with matching HLA type was indicated by public TCR beta signatures.

This CDR3 is 15 amino acids long. The germline CDR1 and CDR2 sequences are DFQATT and SNEGSKA (reference sequence). The V gene end was trimmed by 0 bases and the J gene end by 1 base; junction bases not matched to a gene: 3. TCRdb reprocessed the reads with MiXCR, giving one entry per CDR3 protein. The sample gives around 81,000 distinct CDR3 sequences, about 37% of which show up once; 90% to 95% is in the top ten. The sequence came from a human donor in good health (CMV status not recorded). Some clones in this sample may be carry-over from other donors' samples. The V call is TRBV20-1, the J call TRBJ2-3, with TRBD2 identical over 8 bases. This specimen consisted of CD8+ T cells from cultured PBMCs, obtained from culture after CMV antigen stimulation. Here the CDR3 DNA reads TGCAGTGCTAGAGATCTGCGGGGGGGCACAGATACGCAGTATTTT. It is translated as CSARDLRGGTDTQYF.